This TCR beta chain was obtained from a study of radiotherapy plus CTLA-4 blockade in lung cancer. For the study at large: Objective responses occurred in about a sixth of patients; roughly 30% had disease control. Points from the study as a whole: Once radiotherapy plus ipilimumab had been given, TCR clones derived from tumor expanded in blood.

Turning to this clone: Its antigen is still unknown.

Generated by immunoSEQ multiplex PCR, the TCRdb table keeps only in-frame clones and is missing some. The table includes about 57,000 clones, around 80% detected once. Trimming removed 7 bases at V and 3 bases at J, with 7 bases between. The germline V gene has CDR1 MNHEY and CDR2 SVGAGI. CDR3 length: 11 residues. The specimen comprised peripheral blood, sampled from a patient treated with radiotherapy plus ipilimumab. The chain combines TRBV6-5 with TRBJ2-7, with D perhaps matching TRBD1 (5 bases). This TCR came from a human donor with non-small cell lung cancer who had a complete response to radiotherapy plus ipilimumab. CDR3 coding DNA: TGTGCCAGCACAGGGAACTACGAGCAGTACTTC. Its translation: CASTGNYEQYF.